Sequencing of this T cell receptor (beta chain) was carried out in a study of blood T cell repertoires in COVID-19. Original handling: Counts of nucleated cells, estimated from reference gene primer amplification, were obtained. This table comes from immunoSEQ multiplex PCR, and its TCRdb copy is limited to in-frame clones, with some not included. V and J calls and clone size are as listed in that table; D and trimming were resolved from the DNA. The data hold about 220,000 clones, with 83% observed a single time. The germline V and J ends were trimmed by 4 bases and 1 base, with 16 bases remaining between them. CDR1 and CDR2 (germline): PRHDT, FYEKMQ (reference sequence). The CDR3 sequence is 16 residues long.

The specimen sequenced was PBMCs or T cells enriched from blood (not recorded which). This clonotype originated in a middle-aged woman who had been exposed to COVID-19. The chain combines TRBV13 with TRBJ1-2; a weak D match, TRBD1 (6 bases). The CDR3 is CASSSWTEGVNYGYTF. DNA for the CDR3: TGTGCCAGCAGCTCCTGGACCGAGGGGGTTAACTATGGCTACACCTTC.